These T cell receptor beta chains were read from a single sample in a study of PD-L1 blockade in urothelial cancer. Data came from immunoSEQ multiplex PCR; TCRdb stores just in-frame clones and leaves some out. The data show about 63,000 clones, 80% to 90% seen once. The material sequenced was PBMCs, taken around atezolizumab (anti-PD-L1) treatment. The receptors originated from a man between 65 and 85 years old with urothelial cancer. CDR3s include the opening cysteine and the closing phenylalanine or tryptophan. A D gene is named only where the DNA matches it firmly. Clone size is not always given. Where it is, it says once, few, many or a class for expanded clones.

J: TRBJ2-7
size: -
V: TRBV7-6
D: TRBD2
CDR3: CASSPRGLAGGAVQYF
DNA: TGTGCCAGCAGCCCCCGGGGACTAGCGGGAGGTGCCGTGCAGTACTTC

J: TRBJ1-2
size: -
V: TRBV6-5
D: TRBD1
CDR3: CASSYSSDRSYGYTF
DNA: TGTGCCAGCAGTTACTCCTCGGACAGGTCCTATGGCTACACCTTC

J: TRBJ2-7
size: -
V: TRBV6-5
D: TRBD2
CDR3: CASSFQAGFEQYF
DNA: TGTGCCAGCAGTTTCCAAGCGGGATTCGAGCAGTACTTC

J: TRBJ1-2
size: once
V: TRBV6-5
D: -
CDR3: CASSYSADSYGYTF
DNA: TGTGCCAGCAGTTACTCAGCTGATTCTTATGGCTACACCTTC

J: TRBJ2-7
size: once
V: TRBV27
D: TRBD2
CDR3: CASSLMSGEGSYEQYF
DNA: TGTGCCAGCAGTTTAATGTCCGGGGAGGGCTCCTACGAGCAGTACTTC

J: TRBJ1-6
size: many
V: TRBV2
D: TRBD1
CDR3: CASNRQGSPLHF
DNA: TGTGCCAGCAACAGACAGGGATCACCCCTCCACTTT

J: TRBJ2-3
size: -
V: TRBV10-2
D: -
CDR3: CASPFSRGLPSTDTQYF
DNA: TGCGCCAGCCCTTTTTCAAGAGGGCTCCCCAGCACAGATACGCAGTATTTT

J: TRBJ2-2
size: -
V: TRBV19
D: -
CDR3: CASSIAGNTGELFF
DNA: TGTGCCAGTAGTATAGCGGGGAACACCGGGGAGCTGTTTTTT

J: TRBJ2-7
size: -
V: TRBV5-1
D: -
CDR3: CASSLGQNGEQYF
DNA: TGCGCCAGCAGCTTGGGACAGAACGGCGAGCAGTACTTC

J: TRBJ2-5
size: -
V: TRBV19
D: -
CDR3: CASSTGAGGGETQYF
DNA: TGTGCCAGTAGTACCGGGGCAGGGGGAGGTGAGACCCAGTACTTC

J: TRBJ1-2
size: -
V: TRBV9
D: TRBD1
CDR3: CASSVDTGQIYGYTF
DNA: TGTGCCAGCAGCGTTGACACGGGACAGATCTATGGCTACACCTTC

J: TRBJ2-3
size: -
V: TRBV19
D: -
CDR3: CASSMGWLAASTDTQYF
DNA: TGTGCCAGTAGTATGGGCTGGCTAGCAGCTAGCACAGATACGCAGTATTTT

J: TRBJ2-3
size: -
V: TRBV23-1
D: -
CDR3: CASREIHRDKNSTDTQYF
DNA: TGCGCCAGCAGGGAGATCCACCGGGACAAGAATAGCACAGATACGCAGTATTTT

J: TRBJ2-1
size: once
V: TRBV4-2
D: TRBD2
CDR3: CASSQARTSGGGEQFF
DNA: TGTGCCAGCAGCCAAGCCCGGACTAGCGGGGGGGGTGAGCAGTTCTTC

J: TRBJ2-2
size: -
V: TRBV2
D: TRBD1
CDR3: CASSKGTGNTGELFF
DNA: TGTGCCAGCAGTAAAGGGACAGGGAACACCGGGGAGCTGTTTTTT

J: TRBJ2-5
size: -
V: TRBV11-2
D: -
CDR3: CASSFTGRETQYF
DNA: TGTGCCAGCAGCTTTACGGGGAGAGAGACCCAGTACTTC

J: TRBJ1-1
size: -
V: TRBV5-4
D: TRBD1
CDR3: CASSLGQGGGNTEAFF
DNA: TGTGCCAGCAGCTTGGGACAGGGGGGAGGGAACACTGAAGCTTTCTTT

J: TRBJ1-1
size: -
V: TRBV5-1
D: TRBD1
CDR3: CASSSPAGGNTEAFF
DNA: TGCGCCAGCAGCTCACCGGCAGGGGGGAACACTGAAGCTTTCTTT